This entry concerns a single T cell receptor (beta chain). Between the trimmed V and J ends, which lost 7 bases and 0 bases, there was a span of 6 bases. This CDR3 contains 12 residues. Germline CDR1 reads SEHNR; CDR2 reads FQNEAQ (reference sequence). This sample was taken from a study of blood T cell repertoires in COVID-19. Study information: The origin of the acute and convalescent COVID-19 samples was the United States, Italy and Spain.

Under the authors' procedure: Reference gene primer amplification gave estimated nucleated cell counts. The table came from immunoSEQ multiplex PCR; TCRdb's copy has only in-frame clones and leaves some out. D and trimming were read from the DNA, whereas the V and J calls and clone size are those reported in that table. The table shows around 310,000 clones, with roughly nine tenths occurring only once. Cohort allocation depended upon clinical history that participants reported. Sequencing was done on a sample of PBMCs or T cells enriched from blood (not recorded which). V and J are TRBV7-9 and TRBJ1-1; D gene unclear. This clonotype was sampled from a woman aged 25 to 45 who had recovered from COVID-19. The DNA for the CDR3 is TGTGCCAGCAAAATAATGAACACTGAAGCTTTCTTT. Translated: CASKIMNTEAFF.